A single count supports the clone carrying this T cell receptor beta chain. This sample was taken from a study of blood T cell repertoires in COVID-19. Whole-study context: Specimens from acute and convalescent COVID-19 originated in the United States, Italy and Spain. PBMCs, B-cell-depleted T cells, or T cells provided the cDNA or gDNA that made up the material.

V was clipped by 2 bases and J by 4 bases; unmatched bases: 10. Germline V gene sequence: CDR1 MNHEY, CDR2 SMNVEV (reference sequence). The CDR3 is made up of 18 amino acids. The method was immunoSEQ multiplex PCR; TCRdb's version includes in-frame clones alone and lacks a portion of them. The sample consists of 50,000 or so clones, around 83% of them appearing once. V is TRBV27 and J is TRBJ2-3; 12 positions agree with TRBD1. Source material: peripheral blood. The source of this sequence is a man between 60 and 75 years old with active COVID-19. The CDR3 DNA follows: TGTGCCAGCAGTTTAGGACCTCCGGGACAGGGGGCCCCAGATACGCAGTATTTT. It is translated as CASSLGPPGQGAPDTQYF.